The TCR beta chain described here comes from a study of identical twins. In TCRdb, the 5' RACE reads were re-called with MiXCR into one record per CDR3 protein. The sample shows 1.5 million to 2 million distinct CDR3 sequences, less than 35% of them seen only once. The CDR3 totals 13 residues. The germline V and J ends were trimmed by 3 bases and 5 bases, with 13 bases remaining between them. CDR1 and CDR2 (germline): DFQATT, SNEGSKA (reference sequence). This chain links TRBV20-1 with TRBJ2-5; D gene unclear. Sequencing input: cord blood. The TCR sequence derives from a newborn girl in good health. CDR3: CSASRLSVETQYF. The CDR3 DNA sequence: TGCAGTGCTAGCCGATTGTCGGTCGAGACCCAGTACTTC.